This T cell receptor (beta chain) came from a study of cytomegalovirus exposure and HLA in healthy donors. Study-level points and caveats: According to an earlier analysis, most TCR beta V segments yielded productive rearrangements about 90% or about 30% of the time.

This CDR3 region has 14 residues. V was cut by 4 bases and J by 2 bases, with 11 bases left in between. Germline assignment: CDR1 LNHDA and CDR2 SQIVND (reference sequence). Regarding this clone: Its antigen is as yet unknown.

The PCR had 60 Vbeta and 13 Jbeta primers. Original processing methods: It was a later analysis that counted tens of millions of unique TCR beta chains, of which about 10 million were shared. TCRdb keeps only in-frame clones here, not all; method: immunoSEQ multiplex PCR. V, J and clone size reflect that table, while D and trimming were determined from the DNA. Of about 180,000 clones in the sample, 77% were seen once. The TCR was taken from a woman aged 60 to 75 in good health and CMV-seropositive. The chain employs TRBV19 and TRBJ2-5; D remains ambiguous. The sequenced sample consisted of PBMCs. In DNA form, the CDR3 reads TGTGCCAGTAGTAATTTTCAGTTACAAGAGACCCAGTACTTC. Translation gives CASSNFQLQETQYF.